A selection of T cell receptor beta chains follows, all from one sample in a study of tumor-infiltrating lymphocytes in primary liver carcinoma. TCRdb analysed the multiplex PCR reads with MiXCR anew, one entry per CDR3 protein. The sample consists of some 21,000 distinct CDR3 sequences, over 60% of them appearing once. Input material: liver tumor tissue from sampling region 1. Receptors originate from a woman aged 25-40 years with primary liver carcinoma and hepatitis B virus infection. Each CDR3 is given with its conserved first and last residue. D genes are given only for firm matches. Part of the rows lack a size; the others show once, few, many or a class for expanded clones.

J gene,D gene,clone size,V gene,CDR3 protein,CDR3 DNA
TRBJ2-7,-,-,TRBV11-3,CANSFGTCTTYEQYF,TGTGCCAATAGCTTCGGGACATGTACAACCTACGAGCAGTACTTC
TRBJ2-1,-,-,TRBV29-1,CSAAGLVDYNEKFF,TGCAGCGCCGCCGGGCTAGTGGACTACAATGAGAAGTTCTTC
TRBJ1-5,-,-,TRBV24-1,CAASDAIGTVTQHF,TGTGCCGCTAGTGATGCTATCGGGACGGTGACGCAGCATTTT
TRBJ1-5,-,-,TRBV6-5,CATSPSQGPLGQPQHF,TGTGCCACCAGTCCATCACAGGGCCCCCTCGGCCAGCCCCAGCATTTT
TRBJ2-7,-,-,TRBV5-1,CASSLGVFGSSSSYEPYF,TGCGCCAGCAGTTTGGGGGTCTTCGGGAGTTCGAGCTCCTACGAGCCGTACTTC
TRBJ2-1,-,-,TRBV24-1,CVTSDVNGYEQFF,TGTGTCACCAGTGACGTTAATGGTTATGAGCAGTTCTTC
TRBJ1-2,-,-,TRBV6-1,CASCKRFLVLRSNYGYTF,TGTGCTAGCTGTAAACGGTTTCTGGTCCTTAGATCTAACTATGGCTACACCTTC
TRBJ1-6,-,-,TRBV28,CASSFLDRLNSPLHF,TGTGCCAGCAGTTTTTTGGACAGATTAAATTCGCCCCTCCACTTT
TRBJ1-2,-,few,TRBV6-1,CASSERFLLLRSNYGYTF,TGTGCTAGTAGTGAGCGGTTCCTGCTCCTTAGATCTAACTATGGCTACACATTC
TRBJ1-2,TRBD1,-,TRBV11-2,CVGTQGGGGGYTF,TGTGTCGGCACTCAGGGGGGGGGTGGAGGCTACACTTTC
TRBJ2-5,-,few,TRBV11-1,CASSLAGREEAQYF,TGTGCCAGTAGCTTAGCAGGGCGCGAAGAGGCACAGTACTTC
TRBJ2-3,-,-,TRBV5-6,CASNLVSTDTQYF,TGTGCCAGCAACTTGGTGTCTACAGATACGCAGTATTTT
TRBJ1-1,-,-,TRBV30,CDWNSQGGPEAFF,TGTGACTGGAACTCCCAAGGGGGGCCTGAAGCCTTCTTT
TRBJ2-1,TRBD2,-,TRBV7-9,CASSLVCGGRGREQFF,TGTGCCAGTAGCTTAGTGTGCGGGGGTCGCGGAAGGGAGCAGTTCTTC
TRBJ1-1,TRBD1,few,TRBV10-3,CAISESTGMLTEASF,TGTGCCATCAGTGAGTCGACAGGGATGTTGACTGAAGCTTCTTTT
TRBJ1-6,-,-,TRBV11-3,CANSIKWSYNSPLHF,TGTGCCAACAGTATCAAGTGGAGCTATAATTCACCCCTCCACTTT
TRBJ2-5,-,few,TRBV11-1,CASSLAGRGETRYF,TGTGCCAGCAGCTTAGCAGGTCGCGGAGAGACCCGGTACTTC
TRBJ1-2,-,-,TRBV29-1,CSVARTGLDVGYTF,TGCAGCGTTGCCCGTACAGGGCTTGATGTTGGCTACACCTTC
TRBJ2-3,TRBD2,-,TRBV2,CASSTVAGSGSTDTQYF,TGTGCCAGCAGTACCGTCGCGGGTAGCGGGAGCACAGATACGCAGTATTTT
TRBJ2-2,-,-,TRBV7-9,CASRPPAAGAVLELFF,TGTGCCAGCAGGCCACCGGCGGCAGGGGCTGTTTTGGAGCTGTTTTTT
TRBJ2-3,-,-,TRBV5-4,CTSSMGQGRDTDTQYF,TGTACCAGCAGCATGGGGCAGGGCAGGGACACAGATACGCAGTATTTT
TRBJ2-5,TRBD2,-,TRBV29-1,CCVIPWTSSLQETQYF,TGCTGCGTAATTCCCTGGACTAGCAGTCTACAAGAGACCCAGTACTTC
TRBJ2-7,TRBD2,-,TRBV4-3,CANNQAVTGGYISYEQYF,TGCGCCAACAACCAAGCTGTGACGGGGGGTTACATTAGCTACGAGCAGTATTTC
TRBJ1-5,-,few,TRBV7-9,CATSSTGNQPQHF,TGTGCCACCAGCTCGACCGGGAATCAGCCCCAGCATTTT
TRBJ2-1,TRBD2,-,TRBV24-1,CATSDPLVAGVTDEQFF,TGTGCCACCAGTGATCCTTTGGTAGCGGGAGTTACCGATGAGCAGTTCTTC
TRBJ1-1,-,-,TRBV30,CAWTSQWDPEAFF,TGTGCCTGGACCTCCCAATGGGACCCTGAAGCTTTCTTT
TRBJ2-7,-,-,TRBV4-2,CASSQEHLGHGGPREQYF,TGTGCCAGCAGTCAGGAACACCTAGGACATGGGGGACCTCGCGAGCAGTACTTC
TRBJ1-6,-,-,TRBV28,CTSSQGTSYNSPLHF,TGTACTAGCAGTCAAGGGACATCATATAATTCACCCCTCCACTTT
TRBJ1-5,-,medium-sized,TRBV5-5,CASRVGLVQSHQPQHF,TGTGCCAGCAGAGTCGGGCTCGTACAGTCCCATCAGCCCCAGCATTTT
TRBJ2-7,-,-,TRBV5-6,CASSLLTGISQYF,TGTGCCAGCAGCTTACTTACAGGGATATCGCAGTACTTC
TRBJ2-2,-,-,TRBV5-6,CASSLAPKVTGELFF,TGTGCAAGCAGCTTGGCACCCAAAGTTACCGGGGAGTTGTTTTTT
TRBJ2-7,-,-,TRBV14,CASSHHNKQYF,TGTGCCAGCAGTCACCACAACAAGCAATACTTC
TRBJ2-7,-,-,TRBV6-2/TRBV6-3,CASSYSGLTGLSYEQYF,TGTGCCAGCAGTTACTCGGGATTAACGGGACTCTCCTACGAGCAGTATTTC
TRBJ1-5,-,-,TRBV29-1,CSVGGPSNQPQHF,TGCAGCGTTGGGGGACCCAGCAATCAGCCCCAGCATTTT
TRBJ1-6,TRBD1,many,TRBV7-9,CASSQGQGFYNSPLHF,TGTGCCAGCAGCCAGGGACAGGGCTTTTATAATTCACCCCTCCACTTT